By frequency in the sample, the clone carrying this T cell receptor (beta chain) is medium-sized. The record originates from a study of metastatic and nonmetastatic thyroid tumors. Germline V gene sequence: CDR1 MNHNS, CDR2 SASEGT. This CDR3 comprises 16 residues. V lost 0 bases to trimming and J lost 6 bases, with 14 bases between them. Thyroid surgery took place with no prior treatment in any patient. Using MiXCR, TCRdb reanalyzed the PCR reads. The sample shows some 30,000 clones, 3.5% to 5% of them seen only once. This sequence originates from a female donor with papillary thyroid cancer or a benign thyroid nodule (not recorded which). Some clones in this sample may be carry-over from other donors' samples. V usage is TRBV6-1 and J usage is TRBJ2-2, with D tentatively TRBD1 (5 bases). The sample was blood. CDR3 bases: TGTGCCAGCAGTGAAGCGCGTATTGGGGCAGCCGGGGAGCTGTTTTTT. This sequence encodes CASSEARIGAAGELFF.